The clone carrying this TCR beta chain was counted a single time. Its antigen remains unidentified. These data belong to a study of cytomegalovirus exposure and HLA in healthy donors. Study-level points and caveats: Most likely, a cluster of highly shared sequence variants arose as a sequencing artifact. Later analysis indicated greater clonal expansion among HLA-associated TCR beta chains than among equally common other chains. Some V segments, including TRBV6-2 and TRBV6-3, were excluded as indistinguishable.

The germline gives CDR1 DFQATT, CDR2 SNEGSKA (reference sequence). This CDR3 spans 11 amino acids. The V gene lost 5 bases and the J gene lost 5 bases, with 8 bases spanning the gap. With 60 Vbeta and 13 Jbeta primers, the PCR was carried out. The method was immunoSEQ multiplex PCR; TCRdb's version includes in-frame clones alone and lacks a portion of them. The table has 100,000 to 150,000 clones, around 72% seen once. This TCR was sampled from a man aged 25-45 years in good health and CMV-seronegative. The material sequenced was PBMCs. The chain has TRBV20-1 and TRBJ2-3; no reliable D call. CDR3 sequence: CSAETEDTQYF. The DNA of the CDR3 is TGCAGTGCTGAGACTGAAGATACGCAGTATTTT.